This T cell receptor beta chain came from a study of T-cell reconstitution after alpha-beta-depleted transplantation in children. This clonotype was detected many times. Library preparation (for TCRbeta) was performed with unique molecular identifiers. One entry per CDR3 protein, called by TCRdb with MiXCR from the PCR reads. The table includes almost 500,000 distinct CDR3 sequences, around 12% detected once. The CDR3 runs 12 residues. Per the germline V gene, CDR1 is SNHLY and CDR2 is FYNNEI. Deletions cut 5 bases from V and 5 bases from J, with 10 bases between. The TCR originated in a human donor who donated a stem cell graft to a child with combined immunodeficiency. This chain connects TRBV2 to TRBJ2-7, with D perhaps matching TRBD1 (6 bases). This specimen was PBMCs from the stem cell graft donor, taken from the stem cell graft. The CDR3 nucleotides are TGTGCCAGCAGTACAGGGTCGAACGAGCAGTACTTC. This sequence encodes CASSTGSNEQYF.